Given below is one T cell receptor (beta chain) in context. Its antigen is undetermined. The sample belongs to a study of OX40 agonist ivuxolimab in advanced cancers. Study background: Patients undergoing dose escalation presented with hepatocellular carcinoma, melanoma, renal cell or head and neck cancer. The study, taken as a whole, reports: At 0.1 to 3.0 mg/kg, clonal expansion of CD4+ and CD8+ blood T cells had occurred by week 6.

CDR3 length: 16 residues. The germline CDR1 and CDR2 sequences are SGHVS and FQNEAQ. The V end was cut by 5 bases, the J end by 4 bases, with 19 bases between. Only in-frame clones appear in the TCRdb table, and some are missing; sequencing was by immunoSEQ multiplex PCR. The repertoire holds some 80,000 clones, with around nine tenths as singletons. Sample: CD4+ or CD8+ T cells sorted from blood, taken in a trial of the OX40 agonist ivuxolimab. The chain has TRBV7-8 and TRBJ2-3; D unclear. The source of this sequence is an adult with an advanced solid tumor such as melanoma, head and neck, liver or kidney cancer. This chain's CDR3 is CASSRQDTVRADTQYF. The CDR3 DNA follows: TGTGCCAGCAGCCGACAAGATACCGTTAGGGCAGATACGCAGTATTTT.